This T cell receptor (beta chain) was profiled in a study of blood T cell repertoires in COVID-19. Libraries were prepared by immunoSEQ multiplex PCR; TCRdb keeps only in-frame clonotypes and omits some of them. Of about 180,000 clones listed, 83% are singletons. CDR1 is SGDLS, CDR2 YYNGEE, per germline. This CDR3 is 15 amino acids long. V was cut by 3 bases and J by 3 bases, with 12 bases left in between. What was sequenced was peripheral blood. The V gene is TRBV9, the J gene TRBJ1-4; D gene ambiguous. The receptor was derived from a human donor in a cohort sampled during active COVID-19. The CDR3 spells CASSARGAPNEKLFF. As DNA, the CDR3 is TGTGCCAGCAGCGCCCGGGGAGCCCCTAATGAAAAACTGTTTTTT. The whole variable domain, filled in from reference TRBV9 and TRBJ1-4, reads DSGVTQTPKHLITATGQRVTLRCSPRSGDLSVYWYQQSLDQGLQFLIQYYNGEERAKGNILERFSAQQFPDLHSELNLSSLELGDSALYFCASSARGAPNEKLFFGSGTQLSVL.